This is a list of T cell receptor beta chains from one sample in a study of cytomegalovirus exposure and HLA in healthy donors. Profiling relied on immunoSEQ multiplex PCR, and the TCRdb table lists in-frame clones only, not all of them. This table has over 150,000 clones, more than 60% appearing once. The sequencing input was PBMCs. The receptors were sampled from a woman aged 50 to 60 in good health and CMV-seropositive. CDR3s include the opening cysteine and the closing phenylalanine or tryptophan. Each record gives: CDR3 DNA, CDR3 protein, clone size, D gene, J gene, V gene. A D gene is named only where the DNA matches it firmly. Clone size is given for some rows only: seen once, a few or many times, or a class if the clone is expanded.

CDR3nt: TGTGCCAGCAGCTTTCCCCTTAACTATGGCTACACCTTC; CDR3aa: CASSFPLNYGYTF; abundance: few; d_gene: .; j_gene: TRBJ1-2; v_gene: TRBV7-2
CDR3nt: TGCGCCAGCAGCCTCGAGGTCGTCTCCTACGAGCAGTACTTC; CDR3aa: CASSLEVVSYEQYF; abundance: .; d_gene: .; j_gene: TRBJ2-7; v_gene: TRBV4-1
CDR3nt: TGTGCCAGTAGTATAGGTCCCGGATCAGGGATTAATCAGCCCCAGCATTTT; CDR3aa: CASSIGPGSGINQPQHF; abundance: .; d_gene: .; j_gene: TRBJ1-5; v_gene: TRBV19
CDR3nt: TGTGCCAGCAGCACGGACAGGGACACTGAAGCTTTCTTT; CDR3aa: CASSTDRDTEAFF; abundance: .; d_gene: TRBD1; j_gene: TRBJ1-1; v_gene: TRBV5-4
CDR3nt: TGTGCCAGCAGCTTAGAACTAGCCACTACCTACAATGAGCAGTTCTTC; CDR3aa: CASSLELATTYNEQFF; abundance: .; d_gene: .; j_gene: TRBJ2-1; v_gene: TRBV7-2
CDR3nt: TGTGCCAGCAGCTCGTCACAGGGGGCCGTGGAGACCCAGTACTTC; CDR3aa: CASSSSQGAVETQYF; abundance: few; d_gene: TRBD1; j_gene: TRBJ2-5; v_gene: TRBV7-9
CDR3nt: TGTGCCAGTAGCGGTGGACTAGCGGGGTGGAATGAGCAGTTCTTC; CDR3aa: CASSGGLAGWNEQFF; abundance: .; d_gene: TRBD2; j_gene: TRBJ2-1; v_gene: TRBV19
CDR3nt: TGTGCCAGCGCCCGGGGGGGAGGGGATTCACCCCTCCACTTT; CDR3aa: CASARGGGDSPLHF; abundance: .; d_gene: .; j_gene: TRBJ1-6; v_gene: TRBV18
CDR3nt: TGTGCCAGCAGCGGCTATGGAGGGTATGAAAAACTGTTTTTT; CDR3aa: CASSGYGGYEKLFF; abundance: .; d_gene: .; j_gene: TRBJ1-4; v_gene: TRBV6-5
CDR3nt: TGTGCCAGCAGCCCCGACTCTTTCTACGGGACCCAGTACTTC; CDR3aa: CASSPDSFYGTQYF; abundance: .; d_gene: .; j_gene: TRBJ2-5; v_gene: TRBV27
CDR3nt: TGTGCCAGCAGTTACACGGGGACAAGCACAGATACGCAGTATTTT; CDR3aa: CASSYTGTSTDTQYF; abundance: .; d_gene: .; j_gene: TRBJ2-3; v_gene: TRBV6-5
CDR3nt: TGCGCCAGCAGCCAAGGGCGACAGCGTCTGAACACTGAAGCTTTCTTT; CDR3aa: CASSQGRQRLNTEAFF; abundance: .; d_gene: .; j_gene: TRBJ1-1; v_gene: TRBV4-3
CDR3nt: TGTGCCAGCAGCCTACAGGGAATCTATGGCTACACCTTC; CDR3aa: CASSLQGIYGYTF; abundance: .; d_gene: .; j_gene: TRBJ1-2; v_gene: TRBV7-9
CDR3nt: TGCGCCAGCAGCCAAGATCTAGCGGGGGGGCCAGATACGCAGTATTTT; CDR3aa: CASSQDLAGGPDTQYF; abundance: few; d_gene: TRBD2; j_gene: TRBJ2-3; v_gene: TRBV4-3
CDR3nt: TGTGCCAGCGGAGGAACGCGAAATTCACCCCTCCACTTT; CDR3aa: CASGGTRNSPLHF; abundance: .; d_gene: .; j_gene: TRBJ1-6; v_gene: TRBV5-4
CDR3nt: TGCGCCAGCAGCCAAGATAGGGGGCCTCATGGCTACACCTTC; CDR3aa: CASSQDRGPHGYTF; abundance: .; d_gene: TRBD1; j_gene: TRBJ1-2; v_gene: TRBV4-3
CDR3nt: TGTGCCAGCAGCCCATCGGGGGGGCAGGGCCACTACGAGCAGTACTTC; CDR3aa: CASSPSGGQGHYEQYF; abundance: .; d_gene: TRBD2; j_gene: TRBJ2-7; v_gene: TRBV27
CDR3nt: TGTGCCAGCTCACCAGGGGCTTCCTCCCCATACTATGGCTACACCTTC; CDR3aa: CASSPGASSPYYGYTF; abundance: .; d_gene: .; j_gene: TRBJ1-2; v_gene: TRBV18
CDR3nt: TGTGCCAGCAGGGGGTTCGGGGATTTGGGAATTCAGTACTTC; CDR3aa: CASRGFGDLGIQYF; abundance: .; d_gene: .; j_gene: TRBJ2-4; v_gene: TRBV27
CDR3nt: TGTGCCAGCTCACCACAGGGGTTGAACACTGAAGCTTTCTTT; CDR3aa: CASSPQGLNTEAFF; abundance: .; d_gene: .; j_gene: TRBJ1-1; v_gene: TRBV18
CDR3nt: TGTGCCAGTAGCAACCGACAGGGAGCGGGAAACACCATATATTTT; CDR3aa: CASSNRQGAGNTIYF; abundance: .; d_gene: TRBD1; j_gene: TRBJ1-3; v_gene: TRBV19
CDR3nt: TGTGCCAGCAGCTCCGAGGGACTCGCGGTGGGGCGTGGCTACACCTTC; CDR3aa: CASSSEGLAVGRGYTF; abundance: .; d_gene: .; j_gene: TRBJ1-2; v_gene: TRBV7-2
CDR3nt: TGTGCCAGCAGCTTAAACCCCCCGGGGTCCTCTGGAAACACCATATATTTT; CDR3aa: CASSLNPPGSSGNTIYF; abundance: few; d_gene: .; j_gene: TRBJ1-3; v_gene: TRBV7-2
CDR3nt: TGTGCCATCAGTGAGGACAGGGCGGGCTATGGCTACACCTTC; CDR3aa: CAISEDRAGYGYTF; abundance: few; d_gene: TRBD1; j_gene: TRBJ1-2; v_gene: TRBV10-3
CDR3nt: TGCGCCAGCAGCTTGGGAGTAAGGGGGAACACCGGGGAGCTGTTTTTT; CDR3aa: CASSLGVRGNTGELFF; abundance: .; d_gene: .; j_gene: TRBJ2-2; v_gene: TRBV5-1
CDR3nt: TGCAGTGCTACGCAGGGTATTGAAGCTTTCTTT; CDR3aa: CSATQGIEAFF; abundance: .; d_gene: .; j_gene: TRBJ1-1; v_gene: TRBV20-1
CDR3nt: TGTGCCAGCAGTTTAAATAGCGGGAGAGGGACTAGCACAGATACGCAGTATTTT; CDR3aa: CASSLNSGRGTSTDTQYF; abundance: .; d_gene: TRBD2; j_gene: TRBJ2-3; v_gene: TRBV28
CDR3nt: TGTGCCAGCAGCCAGAATGGGGGGACAGATAAATACGAGCAGTACTTC; CDR3aa: CASSQNGGTDKYEQYF; abundance: .; d_gene: .; j_gene: TRBJ2-7; v_gene: TRBV28
CDR3nt: TGTGCCAGCAGCGTAATCGCCGGGACTGTGAACACTGAAGCTTTCTTT; CDR3aa: CASSVIAGTVNTEAFF; abundance: .; d_gene: .; j_gene: TRBJ1-1; v_gene: TRBV9
CDR3nt: TGTGCCAGCAGCTTAGGACTCACCCACACTGAAGCTTTCTTT; CDR3aa: CASSLGLTHTEAFF; abundance: .; d_gene: .; j_gene: TRBJ1-1; v_gene: TRBV9
CDR3nt: TGCGCCAGCAGCTTGGTTATAGCGGAGTCCACAGATACGCAGTATTTT; CDR3aa: CASSLVIAESTDTQYF; abundance: .; d_gene: .; j_gene: TRBJ2-3; v_gene: TRBV5-1
CDR3nt: TGTGCCAGCAGTGTTGCGGGAGGGAAGCTCGGGGAGCTGTTTTTT; CDR3aa: CASSVAGGKLGELFF; abundance: .; d_gene: TRBD2; j_gene: TRBJ2-2; v_gene: TRBV2
CDR3nt: TGTGCCACCAGCAGAGAGCGGGGTACCTACGAGCAGTACTTC; CDR3aa: CATSRERGTYEQYF; abundance: .; d_gene: .; j_gene: TRBJ2-7; v_gene: TRBV15
CDR3nt: TGTGCCAGCAGCTTACTAGGAAGAGAGACCCAGTACTTC; CDR3aa: CASSLLGRETQYF; abundance: .; d_gene: .; j_gene: TRBJ2-5; v_gene: TRBV11-3
CDR3nt: TGTGCCAGCAGCCTCGTTGAGTTGTCCTACGAGCAGTACTTC; CDR3aa: CASSLVELSYEQYF; abundance: .; d_gene: .; j_gene: TRBJ2-7; v_gene: TRBV7-9
CDR3nt: TGTGCCAGCAGCTCCGGGACAGGGGCGAACTATGGCTACACCTTC; CDR3aa: CASSSGTGANYGYTF; abundance: .; d_gene: TRBD1; j_gene: TRBJ1-2; v_gene: TRBV5-6
CDR3nt: TGTGCCAGCAGCTCCTTGACAGTCAGAGAGACCCAGTACTTC; CDR3aa: CASSSLTVRETQYF; abundance: .; d_gene: .; j_gene: TRBJ2-5; v_gene: TRBV13
CDR3nt: TGCGCCAGCAGCCCCAGGACAGGGGGCACGCAAGAGACCCAGTACTTC; CDR3aa: CASSPRTGGTQETQYF; abundance: .; d_gene: TRBD1; j_gene: TRBJ2-5; v_gene: TRBV4-3
CDR3nt: TGTGCCAGCAGTGAAGCGGGCGACGGGAGGCAGTTCTTC; CDR3aa: CASSEAGDGRQFF; abundance: .; d_gene: .; j_gene: TRBJ2-1; v_gene: TRBV6-1
CDR3nt: TGTGCCAGCCAGGCTGGAAACACCATATATTTT; CDR3aa: CASQAGNTIYF; abundance: few; d_gene: .; j_gene: TRBJ1-3; v_gene: TRBV11-3
CDR3nt: TGTGCCAGCAGCTTGCTTCGGATGACAGCGAACACCGGGGAGCTGTTTTTT; CDR3aa: CASSLLRMTANTGELFF; abundance: .; d_gene: .; j_gene: TRBJ2-2; v_gene: TRBV11-2
CDR3nt: TGTGCCAGCAGCTTACCCCTCAGGGGGCAGTATTTT; CDR3aa: CASSLPLRGQYF; abundance: .; d_gene: .; j_gene: TRBJ2-3; v_gene: TRBV11-2
CDR3nt: TGTGCCAGCAGCTCAACTGGGACTCGCCATACGCAGTATTTT; CDR3aa: CASSSTGTRHTQYF; abundance: .; d_gene: .; j_gene: TRBJ2-3; v_gene: TRBV7-9
CDR3nt: TGCGCCAGCAGCCTGACTAGCGGACGCACAGATACGCAGTATTTT; CDR3aa: CASSLTSGRTDTQYF; abundance: .; d_gene: TRBD2; j_gene: TRBJ2-3; v_gene: TRBV4-3